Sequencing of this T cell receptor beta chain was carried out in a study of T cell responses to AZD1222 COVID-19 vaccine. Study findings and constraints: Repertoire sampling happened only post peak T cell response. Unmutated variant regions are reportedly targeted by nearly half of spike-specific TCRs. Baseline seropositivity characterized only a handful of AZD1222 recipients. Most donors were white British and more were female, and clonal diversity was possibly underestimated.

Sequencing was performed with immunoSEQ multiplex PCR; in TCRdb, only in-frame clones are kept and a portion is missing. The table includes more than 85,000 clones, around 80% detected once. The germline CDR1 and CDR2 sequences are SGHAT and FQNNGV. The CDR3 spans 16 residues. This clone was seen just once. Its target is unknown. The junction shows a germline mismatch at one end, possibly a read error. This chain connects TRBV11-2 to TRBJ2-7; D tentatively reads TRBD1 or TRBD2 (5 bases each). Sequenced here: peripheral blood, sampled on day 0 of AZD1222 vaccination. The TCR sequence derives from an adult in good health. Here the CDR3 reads CASSLGTYLLSYEQYF. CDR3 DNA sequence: TGTGCCAGCAGTTTAGGGACGTACCTCCTTTCCTACGAGCAGTACTTC.